The text below deals with one T cell receptor (beta chain). This clonotype was observed a single time. Its antigen is not yet known. No much larger clone is present one base from it, and per-base qualities are unavailable. The donors were roughly 39 Caucasian individuals from Russia, aged roughly 6 to 100 years, who were systemically healthy. Roughly 9 milliliters of peripheral blood were drawn from each donor into EDTA-treated Vacutainer tubes. PBMCs were isolated by Ficoll-Paque density-gradient centrifugation, with at least 7 million obtained per sample. Trizol reagent was used to extract total RNA from the PBMCs, yielding at least 5.5 micrograms per sample. For every donor, flow cytometry on a PBMC aliquot measured the percentage of naive CD45RAhigh/CD27high T cells. The sample is drawn from a study of blood T cells in healthy people across ages (dated by TCRdb to 2015 to 2017). Notes on the research overall: In model experiments, template switching captured about one uniquely barcoded TCR beta cDNA molecule for every two T cells. Four age groups were formed from the donors: young (average around 15 years), middle-aged (around 40), aged (62) and long-lived (around 82). To avoid experimental bias, donors of different ages were randomly spread across the sequencing lanes. Using deep sequencing normalized with unique cDNA molecular identifiers, the study measured how TCR beta repertoire diversity changes with age. Two additional independent replicas of 1 million unique cDNA reads from the same blood draw were analyzed for two donors (one aged 18 to 30 and one aged 80 or older). Beyond this particular receptor, the publication reports: Compared with the aged group, the long-lived group had more naive CD4+ T cells, fewer expanded clones and increased TCR diversity, suggesting age selection. Because the CMV infection status of the donors was unknown, age-related changes in expanded clonotypes may potentially have been confounded. There was a strong correlation between observed TCR beta diversity and the percentage of naive T cells measured by flow cytometry. Estimates of total diversity from one million sequenced T cells were regarded as lower bounds and underestimates. Since profiling was done on bulk unsorted PBMCs, naive and antigen-experienced compartments could not be conclusively compared. As age increased, observed TCR beta diversity per million T cells dropped in a roughly linear way, and a significant reduction was already evident by age 40.

Libraries were made using 5' RACE. Sequencer: Illumina HiSeq 2500. A second PCR of about 6 to 12 cycles was run with a J-beta primer mix and a sample-barcoded 5' primer. A unique molecular identifier was introduced onto each TCR beta cDNA molecule by a template-switch 5' adaptor carrying 12 random nucleotides. Each sample yielded at least 2.5 million CDR3-containing paired-end reads. First-strand cDNA synthesis was performed from all RNA using the Mint cDNA synthesis kit, with priming by a TRBC-specific oligonucleotide. Following uracil-DNA glycosylase treatment, all cDNA underwent a first 18-cycle PCR with the universal primers M1SS and BC2_uni_R. Processing in the source paper ran as follows. Each sample was normalized by randomly selecting 1 million high-quality reads, each carrying a distinct molecular identifier. Instead of being binned into consensus sequences, reads with shared molecular identifiers were discarded. MiTCR, set to a Q25 quality threshold and the strictest error-elimination algorithm, was used for CDR3 identification, clonotype clustering and error correction. A nonparametric unseen species model with Euler transformation was used to estimate lower-bound total TCR beta diversity. TCRdb trimmed the raw reads at Q25, called clones with MiXCR and kept productive beta chains. Rows merge per CDR3 protein into single entries with the most common DNA and genes. TCRdb, not the original authors, processed these V and J calls. The sample table contains roughly 2 million distinct CDR3 sequences; only one count was recorded for less than 50% of them. The ten largest clonotypes hold around 2.1% of the sample.

Trimmed from V: 5 bases; trimmed from J: 2 bases; junction bases lacking a gene match: 15. In the germline V gene (reference sequence), CDR1 corresponds to MNHEY and CDR2 to SMNVEV. Taken from cysteine to phenylalanine, the CDR3 has 17 residues. Only CDR3 DNA remains: 51 bases, in frame from the first base. The clonotype was recovered from a woman between 40 and 50 years old in good health. Sequences were obtained from blood. Recombination connected TRBV27 to TRBJ2-7; 7 central bases correspond to TRBD1. For the CDR3, the sequence is CASSPQGVEFGTYEQYF. The nucleotide sequence is TGTGCCAGCAGTCCCCAGGGGGTGGAATTTGGAACCTACGAGCAGTACTTC.